The present T cell receptor beta chain was sequenced within a study of OX40 agonist ivuxolimab in advanced cancers. About the study: Under the entry rules, prior anti-PD-1, anti-PD-L1 or anti-CTLA-4 therapy was allowed, and 35% to 40% had some.

Only in-frame clones appear in the TCRdb table, and some are missing; sequencing was by immunoSEQ multiplex PCR. The sample lists 45,000 to 65,000 clones, 85% to 90% occurring once. In regard to this clone: What it binds is not known.

Study observations and caveats: Among the least clonally expanded were partial responders at 0.1-3.0 mg/kg. There was clonal expansion of CD4+ and CD8+ blood T cells by week 6 at 0.1 to 3.0 mg/kg.

The clonotype originates from an adult with an advanced solid tumor such as melanoma, head and neck, liver or kidney cancer. Here the sequenced sample was CD4+ or CD8+ T cells sorted from blood, taken in a trial of the OX40 agonist ivuxolimab.

The CDR3 protein is CASSYPLGAVNEKLFF. DNA for the CDR3: TGTGCCAGCAGTTACCCGTTAGGGGCGGTTAATGAAAAACTGTTTTTT. J is TRBJ1-4 and V is TRBV6-6, with D perhaps TRBD1 (5 bases). Trimming removed 2 bases at V and 4 bases at J, with 14 bases between. Germline CDR1 reads MNHNY; CDR2 reads SVGAGI (reference sequence). There are 16 residues in the CDR3.